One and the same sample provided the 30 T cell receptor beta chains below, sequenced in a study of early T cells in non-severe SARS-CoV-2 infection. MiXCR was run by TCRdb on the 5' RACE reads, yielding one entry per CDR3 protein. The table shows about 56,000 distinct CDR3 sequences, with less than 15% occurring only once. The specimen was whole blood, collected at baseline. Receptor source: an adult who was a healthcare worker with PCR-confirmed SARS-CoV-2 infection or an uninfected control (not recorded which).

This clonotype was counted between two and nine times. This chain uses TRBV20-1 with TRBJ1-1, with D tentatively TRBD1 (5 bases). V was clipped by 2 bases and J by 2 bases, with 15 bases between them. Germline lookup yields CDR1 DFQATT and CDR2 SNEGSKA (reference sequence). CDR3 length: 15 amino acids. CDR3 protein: CSARIPGHLNTEAFF. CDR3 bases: TGCAGTGCTAGAATCCCAGGGCACCTCAACACTGAAGCTTTCTTT.

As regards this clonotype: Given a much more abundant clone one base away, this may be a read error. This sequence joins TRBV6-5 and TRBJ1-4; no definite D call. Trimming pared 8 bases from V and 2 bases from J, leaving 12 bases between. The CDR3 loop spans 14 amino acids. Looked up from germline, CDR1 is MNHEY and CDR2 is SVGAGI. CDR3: CASAREPTNEKLFF. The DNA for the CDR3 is TGTGCCAGCGCGAGGGAGCCGACTAATGAAAAACTGTTTTTT.

The CDR3 sequence: CASSQDWTNNQPQHF. As DNA, the CDR3 is TGCGCCAGCAGCCAAGATTGGACAAACAATCAGCCCCAGCATTTT. The genes are TRBV4-1 and TRBJ1-5; a weak D match, TRBD1 (5 bases). Trimming removed 0 bases at V and 3 bases at J, with 9 bases between. Per germline, CDR1 MGHRA and CDR2 YSYEKL. CDR3 length: 15 amino acids.

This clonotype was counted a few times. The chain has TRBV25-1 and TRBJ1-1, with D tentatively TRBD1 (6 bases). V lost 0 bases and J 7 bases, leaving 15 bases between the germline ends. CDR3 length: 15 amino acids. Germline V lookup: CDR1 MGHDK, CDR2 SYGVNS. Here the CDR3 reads CASSEYNGGAYEAFF. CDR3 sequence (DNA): TGTGCCAGCAGTGAATATAACGGGGGGGCCTATGAAGCTTTCTTT.

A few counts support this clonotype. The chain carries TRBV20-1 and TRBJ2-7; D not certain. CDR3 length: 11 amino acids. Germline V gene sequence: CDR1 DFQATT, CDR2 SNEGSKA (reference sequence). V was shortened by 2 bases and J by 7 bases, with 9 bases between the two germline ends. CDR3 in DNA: TGCAGTGCTAGACTTGAGTGGGAGCAGTACTTC. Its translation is CSARLEWEQYF.

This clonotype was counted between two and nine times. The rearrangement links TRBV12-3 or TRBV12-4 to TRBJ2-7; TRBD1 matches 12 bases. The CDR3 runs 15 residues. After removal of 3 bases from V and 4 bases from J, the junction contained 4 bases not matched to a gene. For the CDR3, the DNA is TGTGCCAGCAGTTTTGGGGACAGGGGGCAATACGAGCAGTACTTC. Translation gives CASSFGDRGQYEQYF.

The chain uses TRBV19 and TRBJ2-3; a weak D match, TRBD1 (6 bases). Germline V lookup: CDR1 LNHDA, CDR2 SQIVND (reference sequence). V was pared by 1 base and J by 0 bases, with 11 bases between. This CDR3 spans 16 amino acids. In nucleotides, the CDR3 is TGTGCCAGTAGTATAGTCAGGGGACGGAGCACAGATACGCAGTATTTT. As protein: CASSIVRGRSTDTQYF.

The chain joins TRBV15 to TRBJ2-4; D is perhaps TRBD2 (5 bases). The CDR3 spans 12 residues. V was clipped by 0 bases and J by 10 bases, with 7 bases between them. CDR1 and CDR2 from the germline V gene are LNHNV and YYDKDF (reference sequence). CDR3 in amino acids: CATSRDREIQYF. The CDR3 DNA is TGTGCCACCAGCAGAGATAGGGAGATTCAGTACTTC.

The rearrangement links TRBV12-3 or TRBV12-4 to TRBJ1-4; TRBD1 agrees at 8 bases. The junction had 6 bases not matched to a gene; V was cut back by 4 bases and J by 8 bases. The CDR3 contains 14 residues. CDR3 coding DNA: TGTGCCAGCAGTTCGGACAGGGAGAGGGAAAAACTGTTTTTT. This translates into CASSSDREREKLFF.

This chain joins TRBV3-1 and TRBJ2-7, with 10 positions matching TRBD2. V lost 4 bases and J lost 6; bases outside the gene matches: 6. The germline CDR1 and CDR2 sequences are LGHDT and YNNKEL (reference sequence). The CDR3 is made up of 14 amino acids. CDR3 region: CASSPQSGRGEQYF. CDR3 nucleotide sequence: TGTGCCAGCAGCCCACAAAGCGGGAGGGGCGAGCAGTACTTC.

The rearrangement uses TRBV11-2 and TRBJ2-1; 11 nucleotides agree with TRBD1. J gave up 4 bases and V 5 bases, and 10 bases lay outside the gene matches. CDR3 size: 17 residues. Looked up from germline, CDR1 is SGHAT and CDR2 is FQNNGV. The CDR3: CASSRTGGVVPYNEQFF. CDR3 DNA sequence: TGTGCCAGCAGCCGGACAGGGGGCGTCGTCCCTTACAATGAGCAGTTCTTC. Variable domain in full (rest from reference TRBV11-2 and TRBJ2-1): EAGVAQSPRYKIIEKRQSVAFWCNPISGHATLYWYQQILGQGPKLLIQFQNNGVVDDSQLPKDRFSAERLKGVDSTLKIQPAKLEDSAVYLCASSRTGGVVPYNEQFFGPGTRLTVL.

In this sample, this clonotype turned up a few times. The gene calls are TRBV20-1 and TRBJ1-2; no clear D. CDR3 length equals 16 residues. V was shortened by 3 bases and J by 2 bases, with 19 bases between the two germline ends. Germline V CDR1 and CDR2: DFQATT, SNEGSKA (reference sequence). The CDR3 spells CSASITLNLGNYGYTF. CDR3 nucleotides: TGCAGTGCTAGCATTACCCTGAACTTAGGCAACTATGGCTACACCTTC.

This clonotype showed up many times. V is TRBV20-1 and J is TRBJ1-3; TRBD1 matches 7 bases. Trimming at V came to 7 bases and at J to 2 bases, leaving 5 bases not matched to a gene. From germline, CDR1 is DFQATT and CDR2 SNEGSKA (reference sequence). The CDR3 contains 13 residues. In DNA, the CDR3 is TGCAGTGGCCGAACAGGGGCTGGAAACACCATATATTTT. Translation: CSGRTGAGNTIYF.

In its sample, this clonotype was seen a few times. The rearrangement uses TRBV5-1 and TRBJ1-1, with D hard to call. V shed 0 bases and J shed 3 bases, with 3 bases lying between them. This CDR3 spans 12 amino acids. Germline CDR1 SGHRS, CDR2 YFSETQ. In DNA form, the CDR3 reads TGCGCCAGCAGCTTGGCGGACACTGAAGCTTTCTTT. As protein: CASSLADTEAFF.

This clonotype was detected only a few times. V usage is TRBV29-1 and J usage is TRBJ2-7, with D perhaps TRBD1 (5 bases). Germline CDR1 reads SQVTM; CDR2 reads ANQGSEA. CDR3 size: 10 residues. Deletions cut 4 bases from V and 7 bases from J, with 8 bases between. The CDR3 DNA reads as TGCAGCGTTGGGGGCATAGAGCAGTACTTC. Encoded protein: CSVGGIEQYF.

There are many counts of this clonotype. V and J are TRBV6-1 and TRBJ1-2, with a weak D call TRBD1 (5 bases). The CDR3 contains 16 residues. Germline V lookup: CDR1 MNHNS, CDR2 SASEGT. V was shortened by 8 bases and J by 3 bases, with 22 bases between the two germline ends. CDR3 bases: TGTGCCAGCCGCGACTCCCTCTTCAGGGAGGACTATGGCTACACCTTC. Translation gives CASRDSLFREDYGYTF.

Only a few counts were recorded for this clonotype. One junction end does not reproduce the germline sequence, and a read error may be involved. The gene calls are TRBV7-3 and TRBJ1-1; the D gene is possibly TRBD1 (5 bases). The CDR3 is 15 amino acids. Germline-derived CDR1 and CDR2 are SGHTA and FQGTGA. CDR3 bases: TGTGCCAGCAGCCCATCGACAGCTTTGAACGCTGAAGTTTTCTTT. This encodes CASSPSTALNAEVFF.

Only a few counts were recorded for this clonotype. The CDR3: CSARDKSYTF. DNA for the CDR3: TGCAGTGCCCGGGACAAAAGCTACACCTTC. The chain uses TRBV20-1 and TRBJ1-2; tentative D call: TRBD1 (6 bases). Deletions cut 6 bases from V and 9 bases from J, with 11 bases between. The CDR3 runs 10 residues. CDR1 DFQATT and CDR2 SNEGSKA come from the germline V gene (reference sequence).

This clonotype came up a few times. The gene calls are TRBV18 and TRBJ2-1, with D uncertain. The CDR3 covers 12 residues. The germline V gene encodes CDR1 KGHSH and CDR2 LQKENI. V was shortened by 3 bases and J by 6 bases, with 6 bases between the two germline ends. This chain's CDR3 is CASSPQSNEQFF. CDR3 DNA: TGTGCCAGCTCACCCCAGTCCAATGAGCAGTTCTTC. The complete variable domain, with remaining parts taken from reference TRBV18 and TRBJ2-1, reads NAGVMQNPRHLVRRRGQEARLRCSPMKGHSHVYWYRQLPEEGLKFMVYLQKENIIDESGMPKERFSAEFPKEGPSILRIQQVVRGDSAAYFCASSPQSNEQFFGPGTRLTVL.

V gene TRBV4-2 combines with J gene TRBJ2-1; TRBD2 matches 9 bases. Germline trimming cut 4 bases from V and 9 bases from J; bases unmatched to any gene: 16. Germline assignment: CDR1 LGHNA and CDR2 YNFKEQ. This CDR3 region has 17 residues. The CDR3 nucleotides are TGTGCCAGCAGCCGCGAGGCCGGTGCGGGGGGGCTTGGTGAGCAGTTCTTC. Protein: CASSREAGAGGLGEQFF.

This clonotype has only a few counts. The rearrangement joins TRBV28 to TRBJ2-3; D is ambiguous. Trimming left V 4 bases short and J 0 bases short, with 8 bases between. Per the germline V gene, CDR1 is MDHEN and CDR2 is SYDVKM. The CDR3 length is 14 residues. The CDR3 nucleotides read TGTGCCAGCAGTTCCCCCTTTAGCACAGATACGCAGTATTTT. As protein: CASSSPFSTDTQYF.

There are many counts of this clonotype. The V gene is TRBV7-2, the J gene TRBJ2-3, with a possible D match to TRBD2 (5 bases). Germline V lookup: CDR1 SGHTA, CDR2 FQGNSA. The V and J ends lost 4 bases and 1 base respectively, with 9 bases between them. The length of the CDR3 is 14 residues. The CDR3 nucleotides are TGTGCCAGCAGCTGGAGGAGCGGCACAGATACGCAGTATTTT. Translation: CASSWRSGTDTQYF.

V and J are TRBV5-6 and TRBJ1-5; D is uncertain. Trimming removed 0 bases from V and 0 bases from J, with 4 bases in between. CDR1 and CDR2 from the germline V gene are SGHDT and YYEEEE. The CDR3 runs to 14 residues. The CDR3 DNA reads TGTGCCAGCAGCTTGGACGGTAGCAATCAGCCCCAGCATTTT. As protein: CASSLDGSNQPQHF.

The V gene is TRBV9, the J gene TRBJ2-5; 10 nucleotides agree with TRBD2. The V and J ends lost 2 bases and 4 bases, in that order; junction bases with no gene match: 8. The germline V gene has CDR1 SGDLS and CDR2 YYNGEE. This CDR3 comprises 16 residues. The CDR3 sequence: CASSVASGRNGETQYF. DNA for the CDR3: TGTGCCAGCAGCGTCGCTAGCGGGAGAAATGGAGAGACCCAGTACTTC.

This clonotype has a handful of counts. CDR3 nucleotides: TGTGCCAGCAGTGACTCGATAACTAGCGGGAGTTTGAGCACCGGGGAGCTGTTTTTT. Residues: CASSDSITSGSLSTGELFF. This rearrangement joins TRBV6-4 to TRBJ2-2; TRBD2 matches at 11 bases. The CDR3 loop spans 19 amino acids. J was trimmed by 4 bases and V by 0 bases; bases with no gene match: 10. Germline V gene data show CDR1 as MRHNA and CDR2 as SNTAGT.

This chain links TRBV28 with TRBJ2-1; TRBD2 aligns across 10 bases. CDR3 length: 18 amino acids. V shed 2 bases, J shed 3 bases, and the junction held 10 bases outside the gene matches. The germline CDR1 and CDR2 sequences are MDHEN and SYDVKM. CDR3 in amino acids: CASSLTSGIGKIYNEQFF. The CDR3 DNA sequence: TGTGCCAGCAGTTTAACTAGCGGGATCGGGAAGATCTACAATGAGCAGTTCTTC.

The CDR3 nucleotides are TGTGCCAGCAGCCCTGGGACTAGCGGCTACACAGATACGCAGTATTTT. Its translation: CASSPGTSGYTDTQYF. This chain uses TRBV5-6 with TRBJ2-3; 11 bases fit TRBD2. The V gene's germline CDR1 is SGHDT and CDR2 YYEEEE. CDR3 length: 16 amino acids. The junction had 6 bases not matched to a gene; V was cut back by 4 bases and J by 2 bases.

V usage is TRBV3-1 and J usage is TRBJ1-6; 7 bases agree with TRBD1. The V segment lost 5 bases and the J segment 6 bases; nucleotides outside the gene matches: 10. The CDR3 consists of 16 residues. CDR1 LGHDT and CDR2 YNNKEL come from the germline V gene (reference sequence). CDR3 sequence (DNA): TGTGCCAGCAGCTCTCGTACAGGGGTGTTTAATTCACCCCTCCACTTT. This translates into CASSSRTGVFNSPLHF.

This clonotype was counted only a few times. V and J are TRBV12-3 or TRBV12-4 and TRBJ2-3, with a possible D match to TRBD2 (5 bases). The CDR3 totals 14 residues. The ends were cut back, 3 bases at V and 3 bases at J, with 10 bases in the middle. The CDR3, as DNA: TGTGCCAGCAGTTTCGGCGGGCCGACAGATACGCAGTATTTT. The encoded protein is CASSFGGPTDTQYF.

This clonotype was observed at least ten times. In DNA form, the CDR3 reads TGTGCCAGCAGCCAATCCAGCTATGGCTACACCTTC. Amino acids: CASSQSSYGYTF. The chain recombines TRBV3-1 with TRBJ1-2; D gene ambiguous. Germline CDR1 is LGHDT and CDR2 is YNNKEL (reference sequence). Trimming cost V 2 bases and J 4 bases, with 5 bases left between them. The CDR3 runs 12 residues.